The clone carrying this TCR beta chain was found a few times. Its antigen is currently unknown. Documented time point: sample taken at primary tumor resection. 72 TRACERx patients with early, untreated non-small cell lung cancer donated samples. Whole RNA came from tumor, nontumor lung or frozen PBMC and was sequenced without being sorted. Deletions cut 3 bases from V and 2 bases from J, with 8 bases between. CDR1 is ENHRY, CDR2 SYGVKD, per germline. This CDR3 spans 14 amino acids. The sample comes from a study of spatial heterogeneity in lung cancer. Whole-study results and caveats: In tumors, expanded intratumoral alpha and beta TCR counts tracked mutation counts.

Unique molecular identifiers tagged every individual TCR cDNA molecule. From the 5' RACE reads, TCRdb called clonotypes with MiXCR, one entry per CDR3 protein. The profile covers about 14,000 distinct CDR3 sequences, with roughly 4.7% appearing a single time and approximately 20% taken by the ten largest. The gene calls are TRBV10-3 and TRBJ1-3; D call uncertain. Sequenced material: lung tumor tissue, taken at surgery. The origin of this receptor is a female donor with early-stage non-small cell lung cancer. The CDR3 loop reads CAISDPRAGNTIYF. The CDR3 DNA follows: TGTGCCATCAGTGACCCTCGAGCTGGAAACACCATATATTTT.